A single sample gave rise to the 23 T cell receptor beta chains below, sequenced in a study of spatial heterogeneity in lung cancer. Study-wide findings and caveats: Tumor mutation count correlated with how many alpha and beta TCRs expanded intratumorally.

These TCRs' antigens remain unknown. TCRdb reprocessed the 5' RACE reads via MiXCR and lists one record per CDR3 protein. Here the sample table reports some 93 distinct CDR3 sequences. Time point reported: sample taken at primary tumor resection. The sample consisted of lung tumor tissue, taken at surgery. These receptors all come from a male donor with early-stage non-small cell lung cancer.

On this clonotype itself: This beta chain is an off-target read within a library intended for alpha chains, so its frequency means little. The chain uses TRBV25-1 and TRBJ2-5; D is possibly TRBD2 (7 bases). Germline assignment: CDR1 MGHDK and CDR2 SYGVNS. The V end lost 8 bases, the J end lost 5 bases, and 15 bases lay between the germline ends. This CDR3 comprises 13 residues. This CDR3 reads CASGGAGWETQYF. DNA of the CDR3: TGTGCCAGCGGGGGGGCAGGTTGGGAGACCCAGTACTTC.

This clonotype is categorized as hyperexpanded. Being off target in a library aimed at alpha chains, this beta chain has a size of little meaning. The CDR3 reads CATSDAGAYNEQFF. CDR3 DNA sequence: TGTGCCACCAGTGATGCGGGGGCCTACAATGAGCAGTTCTTC. The chain couples TRBV24-1 to TRBJ2-1, with TRBD2 matching 7 bases. V dropped 3 bases and J dropped 2; count of bases not matched to a gene: 0. There are 14 residues in the CDR3. Germline assignment: CDR1 KGHDR and CDR2 SFDVKD.

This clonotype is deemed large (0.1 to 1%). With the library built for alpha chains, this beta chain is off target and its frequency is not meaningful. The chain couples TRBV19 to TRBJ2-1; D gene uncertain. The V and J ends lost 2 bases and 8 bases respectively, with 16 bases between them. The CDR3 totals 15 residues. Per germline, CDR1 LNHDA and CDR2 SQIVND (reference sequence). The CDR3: CASSIKLVVMDEQFF. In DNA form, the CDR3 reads TGTGCCAGTAGTATAAAGTTGGTGGTGATGGATGAGCAGTTCTTC. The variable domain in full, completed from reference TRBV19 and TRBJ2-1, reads DGGITQSPKYLFRKEGQNVTLSCEQNLNHDAMYWYRQDPGQGLRLIYYSQIVNDFQKGDIAEGYSVSREKKESFPLTVTSAQKNPTAFYLCASSIKLVVMDEQFFGPGTRLTVL.

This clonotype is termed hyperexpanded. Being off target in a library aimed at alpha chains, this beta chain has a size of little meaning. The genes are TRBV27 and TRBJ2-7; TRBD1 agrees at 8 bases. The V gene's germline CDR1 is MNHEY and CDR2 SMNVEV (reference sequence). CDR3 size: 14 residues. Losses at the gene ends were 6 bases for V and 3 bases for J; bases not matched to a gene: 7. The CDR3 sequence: CASRVGTGHYEQYF. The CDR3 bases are TGTGCCAGCAGGGTTGGGACAGGCCACTACGAGCAGTACTTC.

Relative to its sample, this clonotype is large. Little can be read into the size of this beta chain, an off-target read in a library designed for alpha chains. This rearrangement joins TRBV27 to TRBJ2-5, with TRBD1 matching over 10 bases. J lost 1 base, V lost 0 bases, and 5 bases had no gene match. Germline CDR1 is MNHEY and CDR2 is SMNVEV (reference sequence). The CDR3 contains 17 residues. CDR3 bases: TGTGCCAGCAGTTTATCAAAGGACAGGGGGGTCCAAGAGACCCAGTACTTC. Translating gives CASSLSKDRGVQETQYF.

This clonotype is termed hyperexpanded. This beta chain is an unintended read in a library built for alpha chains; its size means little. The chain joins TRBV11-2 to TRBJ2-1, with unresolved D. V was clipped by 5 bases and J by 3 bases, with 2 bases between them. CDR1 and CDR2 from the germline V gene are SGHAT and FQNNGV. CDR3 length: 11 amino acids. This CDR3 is CASSHYNEQFF. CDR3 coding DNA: TGTGCCAGCAGCCACTACAATGAGCAGTTCTTC.

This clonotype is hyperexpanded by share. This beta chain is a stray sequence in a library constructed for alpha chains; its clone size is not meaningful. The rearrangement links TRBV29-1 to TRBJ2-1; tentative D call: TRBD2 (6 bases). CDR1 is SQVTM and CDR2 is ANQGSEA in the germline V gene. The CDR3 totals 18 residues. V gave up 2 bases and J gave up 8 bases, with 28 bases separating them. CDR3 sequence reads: CSVERDGGRPTGEDEQFF. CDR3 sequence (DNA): TGCAGCGTTGAACGAGATGGAGGCAGGCCAACCGGGGAGGATGAGCAGTTCTTC.

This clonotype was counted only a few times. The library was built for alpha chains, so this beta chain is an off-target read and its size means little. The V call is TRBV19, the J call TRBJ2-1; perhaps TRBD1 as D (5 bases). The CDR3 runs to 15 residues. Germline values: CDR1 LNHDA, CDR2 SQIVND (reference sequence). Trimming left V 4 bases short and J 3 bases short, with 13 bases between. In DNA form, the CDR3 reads TGTGCCAGTAGTACGATGGCAGGGATCTACAATGAGCAGTTCTTC. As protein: CASSTMAGIYNEQFF.

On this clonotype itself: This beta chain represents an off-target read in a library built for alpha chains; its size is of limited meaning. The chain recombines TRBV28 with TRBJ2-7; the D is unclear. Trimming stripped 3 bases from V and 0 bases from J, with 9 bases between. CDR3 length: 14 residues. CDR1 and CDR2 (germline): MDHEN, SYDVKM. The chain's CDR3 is CASSFSASSYEQYV. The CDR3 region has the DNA TGTGCCAGCAGTTTTTCAGCTAGCTCCTACGAGCAGTACGTC.

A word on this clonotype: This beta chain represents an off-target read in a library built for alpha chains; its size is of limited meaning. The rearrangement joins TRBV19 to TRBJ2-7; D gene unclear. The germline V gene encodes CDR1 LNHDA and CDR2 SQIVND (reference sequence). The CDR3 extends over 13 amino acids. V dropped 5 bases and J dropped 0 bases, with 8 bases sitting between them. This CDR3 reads CASSGDTSYEQYF. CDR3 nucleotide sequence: TGTGCCAGTAGTGGCGACACCTCCTACGAGCAGTACTTC.

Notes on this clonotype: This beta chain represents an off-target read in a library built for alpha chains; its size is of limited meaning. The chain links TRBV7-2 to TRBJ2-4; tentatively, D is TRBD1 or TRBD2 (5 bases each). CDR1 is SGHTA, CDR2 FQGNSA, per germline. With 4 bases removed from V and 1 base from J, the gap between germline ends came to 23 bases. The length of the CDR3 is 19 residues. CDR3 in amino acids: CASSSFYTLVEGAKNIQYF. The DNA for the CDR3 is TGTGCCAGCAGCTCCTTCTACACACTAGTTGAGGGGGCCAAAAACATTCAGTACTTC.

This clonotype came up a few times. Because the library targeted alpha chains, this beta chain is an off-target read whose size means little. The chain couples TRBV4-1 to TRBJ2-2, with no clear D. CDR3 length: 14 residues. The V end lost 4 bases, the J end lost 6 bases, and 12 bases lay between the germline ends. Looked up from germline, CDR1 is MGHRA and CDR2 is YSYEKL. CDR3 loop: CASSRPQGPGELFF. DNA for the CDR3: TGCGCCAGCAGCCGACCCCAAGGTCCCGGGGAGCTGTTTTTT.

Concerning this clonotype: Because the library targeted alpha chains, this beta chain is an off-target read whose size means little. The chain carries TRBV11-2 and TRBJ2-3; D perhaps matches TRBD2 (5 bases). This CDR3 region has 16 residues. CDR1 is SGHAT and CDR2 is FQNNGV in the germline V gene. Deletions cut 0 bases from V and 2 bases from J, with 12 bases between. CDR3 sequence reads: CASSLELAGTTDTQYF. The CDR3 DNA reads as TGTGCCAGCAGCTTAGAGCTAGCTGGAACCACAGATACGCAGTATTTT.

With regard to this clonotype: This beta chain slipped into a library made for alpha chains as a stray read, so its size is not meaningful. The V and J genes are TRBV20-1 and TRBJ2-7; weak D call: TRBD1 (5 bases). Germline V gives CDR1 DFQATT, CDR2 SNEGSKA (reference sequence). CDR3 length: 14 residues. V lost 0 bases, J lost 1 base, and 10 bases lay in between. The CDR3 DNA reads TGCAGTGCTAGAGACCAGGGTTTGTCCTACGAGCAGTACTTC. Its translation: CSARDQGLSYEQYF.

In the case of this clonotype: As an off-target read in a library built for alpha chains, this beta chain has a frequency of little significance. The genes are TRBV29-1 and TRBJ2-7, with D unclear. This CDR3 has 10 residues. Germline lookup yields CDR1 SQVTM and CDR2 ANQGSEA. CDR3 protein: CRGLKDEQYV. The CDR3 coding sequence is TGCAGGGGGTTAAAGGACGAGCAGTACGTC.

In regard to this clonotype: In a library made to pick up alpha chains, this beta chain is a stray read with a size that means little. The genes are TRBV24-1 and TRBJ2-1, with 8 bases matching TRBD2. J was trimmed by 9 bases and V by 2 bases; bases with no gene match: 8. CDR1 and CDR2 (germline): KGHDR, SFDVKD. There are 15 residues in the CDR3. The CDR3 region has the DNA TGTGCCACCAGTGATTGGGTCGGGGGGGCAAGTGAGCAGTTCTTC. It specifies CATSDWVGGASEQFF.

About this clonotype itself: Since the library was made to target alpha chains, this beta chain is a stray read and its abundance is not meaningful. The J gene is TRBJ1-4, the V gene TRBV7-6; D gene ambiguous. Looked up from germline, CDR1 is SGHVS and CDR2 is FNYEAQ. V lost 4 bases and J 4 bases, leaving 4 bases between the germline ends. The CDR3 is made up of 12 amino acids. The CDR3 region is CASSSYNEKLFF. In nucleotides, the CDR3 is TGTGCCAGCAGCTCCTATAATGAAAAACTGTTTTTT.

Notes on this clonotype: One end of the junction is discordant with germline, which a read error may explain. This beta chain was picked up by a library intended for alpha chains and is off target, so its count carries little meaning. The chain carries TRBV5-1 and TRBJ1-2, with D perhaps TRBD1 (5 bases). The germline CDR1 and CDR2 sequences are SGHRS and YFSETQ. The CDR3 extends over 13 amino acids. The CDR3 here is CVSSPIRGYGYTF. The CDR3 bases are TGCGTCAGCAGCCCCATTAGGGGCTATGGCTACACCTTC. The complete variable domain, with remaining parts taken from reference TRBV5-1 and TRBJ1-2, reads KAGVTQTPRYLIKTRGQQVTLSCSPISGHRSVSWYQQTPGQGLQFLFEYFSETQRNKGNFPGRFSGRQFSNSRSEMNVSTLELGDSALYLCVSSPIRGYGYTFGSGTRLTVV.

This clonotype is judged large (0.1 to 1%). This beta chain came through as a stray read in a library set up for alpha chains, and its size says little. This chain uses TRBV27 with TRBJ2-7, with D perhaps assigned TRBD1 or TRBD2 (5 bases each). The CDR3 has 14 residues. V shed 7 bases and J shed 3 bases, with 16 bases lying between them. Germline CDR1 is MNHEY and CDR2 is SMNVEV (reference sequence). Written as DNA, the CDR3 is TGTGCCAGCAAGATGGGACCGGCTCACTACGAGCAGTACTTC. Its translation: CASKMGPAHYEQYF.

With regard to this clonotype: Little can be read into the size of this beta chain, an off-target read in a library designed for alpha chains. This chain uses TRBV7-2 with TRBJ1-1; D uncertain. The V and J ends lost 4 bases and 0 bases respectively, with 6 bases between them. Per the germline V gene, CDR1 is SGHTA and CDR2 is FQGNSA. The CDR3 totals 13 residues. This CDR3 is CASSSGLNTEAFF. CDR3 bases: TGTGCCAGCAGCTCCGGATTGAACACTGAAGCTTTCTTT.

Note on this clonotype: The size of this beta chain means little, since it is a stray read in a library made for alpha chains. This chain's CDR3 is CASSFLLLGTGANVLTF. The DNA for the CDR3 is TGTGCCAGCAGCTTCTTACTGTTGGGTACTGGGGCCAACGTCCTGACTTTC. The chain is built from TRBV7-2 and TRBJ2-6; the D is unclear. This CDR3 comprises 17 residues. The germline V gene encodes CDR1 SGHTA and CDR2 FQGNSA. The ends were cut back, 3 bases at V and 2 bases at J, with 14 bases in the middle.

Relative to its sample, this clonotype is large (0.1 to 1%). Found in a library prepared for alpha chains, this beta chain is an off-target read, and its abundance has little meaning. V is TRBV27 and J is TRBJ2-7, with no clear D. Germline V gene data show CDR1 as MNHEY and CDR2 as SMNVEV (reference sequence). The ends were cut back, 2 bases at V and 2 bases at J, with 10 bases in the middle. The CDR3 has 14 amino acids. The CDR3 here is CASSLGPAAYEQYF. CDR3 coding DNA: TGTGCCAGCAGTTTAGGGCCAGCTGCCTACGAGCAGTACTTC.

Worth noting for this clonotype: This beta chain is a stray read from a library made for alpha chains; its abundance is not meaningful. The CDR3 DNA reads as TGTGCCAGCAGTAGGGACAGTCGTTTGGAGACCCAGTACTTC. It is translated as CASSRDSRLETQYF. This sequence joins TRBV6-5 and TRBJ2-5; 7 bases fit TRBD1. The CDR3 has 14 amino acids. Losses at the gene ends were 5 bases for V and 5 bases for J; bases not matched to a gene: 8. Germline CDR1 reads MNHEY; CDR2 reads SVGAGI.